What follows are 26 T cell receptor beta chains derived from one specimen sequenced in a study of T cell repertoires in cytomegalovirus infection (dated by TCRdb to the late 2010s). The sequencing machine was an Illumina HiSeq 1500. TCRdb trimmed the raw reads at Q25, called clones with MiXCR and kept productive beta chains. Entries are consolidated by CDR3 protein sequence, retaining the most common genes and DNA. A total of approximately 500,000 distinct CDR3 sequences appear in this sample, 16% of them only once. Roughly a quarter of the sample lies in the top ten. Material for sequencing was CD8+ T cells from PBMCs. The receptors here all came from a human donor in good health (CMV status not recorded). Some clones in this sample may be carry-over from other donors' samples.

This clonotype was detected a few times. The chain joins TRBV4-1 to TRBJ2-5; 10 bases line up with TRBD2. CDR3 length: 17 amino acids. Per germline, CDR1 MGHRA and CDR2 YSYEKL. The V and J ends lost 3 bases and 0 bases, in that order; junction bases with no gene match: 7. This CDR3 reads CASSHPRTSGYQETQYF. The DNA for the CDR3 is TGCGCCAGCAGCCACCCCAGGACTAGCGGCTACCAAGAGACCCAGTACTTC.

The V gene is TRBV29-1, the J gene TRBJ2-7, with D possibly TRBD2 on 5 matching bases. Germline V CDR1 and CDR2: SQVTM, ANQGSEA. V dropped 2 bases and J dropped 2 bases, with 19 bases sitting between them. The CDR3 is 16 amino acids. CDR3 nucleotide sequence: TGCAGCGTTGAATCCCTGGCCGGGGAGTCTACCTACGAGCAGTACTTC. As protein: CSVESLAGESTYEQYF.

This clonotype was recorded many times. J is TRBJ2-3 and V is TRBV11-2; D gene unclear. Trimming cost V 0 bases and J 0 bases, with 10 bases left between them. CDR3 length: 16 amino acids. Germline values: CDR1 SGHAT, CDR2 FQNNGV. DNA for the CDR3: TGTGCCAGCAGCTTAGATCCGGATGTTAGCACAGATACGCAGTATTTT. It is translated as CASSLDPDVSTDTQYF.

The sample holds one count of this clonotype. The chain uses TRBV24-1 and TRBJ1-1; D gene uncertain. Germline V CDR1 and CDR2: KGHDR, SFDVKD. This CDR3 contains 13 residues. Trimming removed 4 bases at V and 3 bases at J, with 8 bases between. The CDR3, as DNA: TGTGCCACCAGTGAGAACGGTTACACTGAAGCTTTCTTT. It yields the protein CATSENGYTEAFF.

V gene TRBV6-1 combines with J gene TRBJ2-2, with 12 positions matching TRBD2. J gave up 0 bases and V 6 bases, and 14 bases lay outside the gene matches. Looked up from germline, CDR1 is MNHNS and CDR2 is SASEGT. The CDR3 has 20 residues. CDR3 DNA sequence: TGTGCCAGCAGACGCACACCTCCGGGACTAGCGGGCGCGAACACCGGGGAGCTGTTTTTT. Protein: CASRRTPPGLAGANTGELFF.

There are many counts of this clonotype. Here the CDR3 DNA reads TGTGCCAGCAGTGAAGGGCCCCACCTCTCTAGCACAGATACGCAGTATTTT. As protein: CASSEGPHLSSTDTQYF. V usage is TRBV6-1 and J usage is TRBJ2-3; D remains unclear. Germline V gives CDR1 MNHNS, CDR2 SASEGT. The V end lost 1 base, the J end lost 0 bases, and 14 bases lay between the germline ends. The CDR3 length is 17 residues.

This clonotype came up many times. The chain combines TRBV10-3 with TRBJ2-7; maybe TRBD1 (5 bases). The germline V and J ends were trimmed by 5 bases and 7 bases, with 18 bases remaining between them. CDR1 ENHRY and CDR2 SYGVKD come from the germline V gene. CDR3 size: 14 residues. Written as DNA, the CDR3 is TGTGCCATCAGTATGCAGGGCGCGTCTAGAGAGCAGTACTTC. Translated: CAISMQGASREQYF.

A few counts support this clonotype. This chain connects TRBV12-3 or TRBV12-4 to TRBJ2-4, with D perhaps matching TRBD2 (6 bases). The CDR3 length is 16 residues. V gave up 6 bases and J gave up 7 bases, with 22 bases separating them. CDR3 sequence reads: CASSPLGTSSLNIQYF. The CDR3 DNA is TGTGCCAGCAGCCCCCTCGGGACTTCATCCTTGAACATTCAGTACTTC.

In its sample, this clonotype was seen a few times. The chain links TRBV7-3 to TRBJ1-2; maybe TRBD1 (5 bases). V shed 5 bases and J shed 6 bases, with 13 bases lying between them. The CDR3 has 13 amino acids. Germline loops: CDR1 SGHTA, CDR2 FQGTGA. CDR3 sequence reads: CASSPTGRDGYTF. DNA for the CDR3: TGTGCCAGCAGCCCTACGGGACGAGATGGCTACACCTTC.

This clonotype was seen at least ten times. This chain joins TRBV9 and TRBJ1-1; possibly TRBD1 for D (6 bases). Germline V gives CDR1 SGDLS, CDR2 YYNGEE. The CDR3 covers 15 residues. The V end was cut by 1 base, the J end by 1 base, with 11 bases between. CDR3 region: CASSVQGKGNTEAFF. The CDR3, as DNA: TGTGCCAGCAGCGTACAGGGGAAGGGGAACACTGAAGCTTTCTTT.

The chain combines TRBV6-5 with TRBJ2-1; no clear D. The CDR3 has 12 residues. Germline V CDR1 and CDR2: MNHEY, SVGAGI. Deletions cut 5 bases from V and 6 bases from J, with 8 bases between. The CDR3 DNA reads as TGTGCCAGCAGTCCCGACCCCAATGAGCAGTTCTTC. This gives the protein CASSPDPNEQFF.

The CDR3 nucleotides read TGTGCCAGCAGTTCCTTGACAGAAGGCACAGATACGCAGTATTTT. Protein product: CASSSLTEGTDTQYF. The chain has TRBV12-3 or TRBV12-4 and TRBJ2-3, with D possibly being TRBD1 (5 bases). V lost 4 bases and J lost 1, with 12 bases in between. This CDR3 has 15 amino acids.

The CDR3 DNA sequence: TGTGCCAGCAGGTCCGGGACTAGCGGGACCATCCCCATAGGCAATGAGCAGTTCTTC. Protein product: CASRSGTSGTIPIGNEQFF. This chain connects TRBV6-2 or TRBV6-3 to TRBJ2-1, with TRBD2 matching 13 bases. V lost 6 bases, J lost 6 bases, and 17 bases stayed unmatched. CDR3 length equals 19 residues. CDR1 and CDR2 (germline): MNHEY, SVGEGT.

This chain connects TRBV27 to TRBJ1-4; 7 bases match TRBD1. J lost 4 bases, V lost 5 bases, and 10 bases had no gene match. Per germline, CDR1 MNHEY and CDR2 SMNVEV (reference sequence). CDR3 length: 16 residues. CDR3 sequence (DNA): TGTGCCAGCAGTACTCGGACTGGGACAGTTAATGAAAAACTGTTTTTT. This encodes CASSTRTGTVNEKLFF.

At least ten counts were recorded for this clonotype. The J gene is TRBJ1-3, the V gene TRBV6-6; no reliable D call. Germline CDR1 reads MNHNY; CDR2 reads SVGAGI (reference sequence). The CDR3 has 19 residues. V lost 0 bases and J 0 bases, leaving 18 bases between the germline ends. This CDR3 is CASSYSIVSGASSGNTIYF. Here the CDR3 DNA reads TGTGCCAGCAGTTACTCGATCGTTTCAGGTGCTAGCTCTGGAAACACCATATATTTT.

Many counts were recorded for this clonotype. This CDR3 is CASSFDRVVAFF. CDR3 in DNA: TGTGCCAGCAGCTTTGACAGGGTTGTTGCTTTCTTT. V is TRBV11-2 and J is TRBJ1-1, with 7 nucleotides matching TRBD1. Germline CDR1 reads SGHAT; CDR2 reads FQNNGV. The CDR3 has 12 amino acids. Germline trimming cut 3 bases from V and 11 bases from J; bases unmatched to any gene: 6.

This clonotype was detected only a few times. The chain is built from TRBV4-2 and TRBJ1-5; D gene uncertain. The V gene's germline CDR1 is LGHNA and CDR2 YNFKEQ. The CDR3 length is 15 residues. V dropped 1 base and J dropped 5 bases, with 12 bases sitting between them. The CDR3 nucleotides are TGTGCCAGCAGCCAAGTAGAGAAGGGTGATCAGCCCCAGCATTTT. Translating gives CASSQVEKGDQPQHF.

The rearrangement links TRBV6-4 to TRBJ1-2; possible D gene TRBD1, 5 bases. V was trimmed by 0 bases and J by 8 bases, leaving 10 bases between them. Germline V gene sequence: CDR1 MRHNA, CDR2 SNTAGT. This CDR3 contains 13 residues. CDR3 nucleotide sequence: TGTGCCAGCAGTGACTCTGACAGTTCCGGCTACACCTTC. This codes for CASSDSDSSGYTF.

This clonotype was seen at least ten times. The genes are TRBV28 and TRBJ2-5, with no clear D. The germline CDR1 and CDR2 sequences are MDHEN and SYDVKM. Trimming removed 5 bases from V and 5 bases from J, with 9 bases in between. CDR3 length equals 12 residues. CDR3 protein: CASSALRETQYF. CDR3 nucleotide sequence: TGTGCCAGCAGTGCCCTACGGGAGACCCAGTACTTC.

The CDR3 coding sequence is TGTGCCAGCAGTGAAAGTTATAGTGTCAGTCCGAACACTGAAGCTTTCTTT. This gives the protein CASSESYSVSPNTEAFF. The rearrangement links TRBV6-1 to TRBJ1-1; D call uncertain. The CDR3 contains 17 residues. Trimming cost V 2 bases and J 1 base, with 17 bases left between them. Germline V gene sequence: CDR1 MNHNS, CDR2 SASEGT.

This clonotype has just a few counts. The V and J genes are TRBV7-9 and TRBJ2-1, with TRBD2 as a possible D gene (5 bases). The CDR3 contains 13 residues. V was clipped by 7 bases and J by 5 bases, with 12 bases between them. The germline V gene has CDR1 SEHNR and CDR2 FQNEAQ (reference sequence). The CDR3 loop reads CASTYSGNNEQFF. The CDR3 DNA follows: TGTGCCAGCACCTATTCCGGGAACAATGAGCAGTTCTTC.

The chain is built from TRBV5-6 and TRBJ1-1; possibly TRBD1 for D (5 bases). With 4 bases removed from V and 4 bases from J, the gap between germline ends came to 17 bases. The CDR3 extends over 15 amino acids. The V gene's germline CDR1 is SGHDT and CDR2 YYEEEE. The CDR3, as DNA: TGTGCCAGCAGCCCGGGATCAGGGCTGTTCACTGAAGCTTTCTTT. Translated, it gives CASSPGSGLFTEAFF. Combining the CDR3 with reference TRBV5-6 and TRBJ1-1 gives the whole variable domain DAGVTQSPTHLIKTRGQQVTLRCSPKSGHDTVSWYQQALGQGPQFIFQYYEEEERQRGNFPDRFSGHQFPNYSSELNVNALLLGDSALYLCASSPGSGLFTEAFFGQGTRLTVV.

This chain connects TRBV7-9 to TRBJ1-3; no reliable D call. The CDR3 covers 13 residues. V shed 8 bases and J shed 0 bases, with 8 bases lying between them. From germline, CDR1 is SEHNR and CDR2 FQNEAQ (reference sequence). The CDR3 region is CASGRISGNTIYF. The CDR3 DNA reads TGTGCCAGCGGACGGATCTCTGGAAACACCATATATTTT.

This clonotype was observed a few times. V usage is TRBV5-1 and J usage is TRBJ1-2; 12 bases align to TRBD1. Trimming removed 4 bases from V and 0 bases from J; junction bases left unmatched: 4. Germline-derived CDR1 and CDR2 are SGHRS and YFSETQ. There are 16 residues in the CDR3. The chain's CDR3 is CASSAGQGAANYGYTF. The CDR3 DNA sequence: TGCGCCAGCAGCGCGGGACAGGGGGCTGCTAACTATGGCTACACCTTC. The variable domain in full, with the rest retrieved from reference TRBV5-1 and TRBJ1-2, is KAGVTQTPRYLIKTRGQQVTLSCSPISGHRSVSWYQQTPGQGLQFLFEYFSETQRNKGNFPGRFSGRQFSNSRSEMNVSTLELGDSALYLCASSAGQGAANYGYTFGSGTRLTVV.

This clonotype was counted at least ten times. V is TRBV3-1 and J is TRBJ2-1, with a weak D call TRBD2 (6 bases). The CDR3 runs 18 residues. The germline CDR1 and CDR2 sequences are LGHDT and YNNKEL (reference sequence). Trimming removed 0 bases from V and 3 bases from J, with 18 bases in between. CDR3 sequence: CASSQDKSLASLYNEQFF. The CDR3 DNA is TGTGCCAGCAGCCAAGATAAATCTCTAGCGAGTCTCTACAATGAGCAGTTCTTC.

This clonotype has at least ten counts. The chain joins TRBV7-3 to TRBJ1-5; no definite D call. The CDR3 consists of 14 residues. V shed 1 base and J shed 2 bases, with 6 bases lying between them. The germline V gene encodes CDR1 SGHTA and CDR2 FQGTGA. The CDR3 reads CASSLNRCNQPQHF. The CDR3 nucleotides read TGTGCCAGCAGCTTAAACCGCTGCAATCAGCCCCAGCATTTT.